Reported below is one TCR beta chain. No antigen is known for it. At the time of sampling, donors were nominally healthy, though unrecorded immune exposures were likely. Germline loops: CDR1 MNHEY, CDR2 SMNVEV (reference sequence). V dropped 1 base and J dropped 0; count of bases not matched to a gene: 6. The length of the CDR3 is 16 residues. These data are taken from a study of cytomegalovirus exposure and HLA in healthy donors. The study, taken as a whole, reports: Roughly even sequencing depth across donors was the assumption behind the presence/absence analyses. Later analysis identified a missense DCLRE1C variant that was linked to TCR beta V- and J-gene trimming.

Primers included in the PCR were 60 Vbeta and 13 Jbeta primers. Some clones are missing from TCRdb's copy, which holds only in-frame ones; the method was immunoSEQ multiplex PCR. The sample consists of around 230,000 clones, roughly 78% of them appearing once. V is TRBV27 and J is TRBJ2-7; 7 bases are a match to TRBD1. Material for sequencing was PBMCs. The clonotype was recovered from a boy aged 5-17 years in good health and CMV-seronegative. The CDR3, as DNA: TGTGCCAGCAGTTTATGGGCGGACAGGACCTCCTACGAGCAGTACTTC. It specifies CASSLWADRTSYEQYF.